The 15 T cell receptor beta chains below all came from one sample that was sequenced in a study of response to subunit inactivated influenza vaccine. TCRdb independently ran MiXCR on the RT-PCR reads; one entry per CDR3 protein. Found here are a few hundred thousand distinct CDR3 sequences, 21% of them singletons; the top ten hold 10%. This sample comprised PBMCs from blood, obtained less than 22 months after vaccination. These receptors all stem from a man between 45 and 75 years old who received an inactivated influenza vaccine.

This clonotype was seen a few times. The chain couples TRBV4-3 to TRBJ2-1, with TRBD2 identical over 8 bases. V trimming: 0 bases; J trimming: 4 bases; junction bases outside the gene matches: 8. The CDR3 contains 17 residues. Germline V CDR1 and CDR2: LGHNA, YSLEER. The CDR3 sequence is CASSQEQAGGSYNEQFF. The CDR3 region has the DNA TGCGCCAGCAGCCAAGAACAGGCGGGAGGATCATACAATGAGCAGTTCTTC.

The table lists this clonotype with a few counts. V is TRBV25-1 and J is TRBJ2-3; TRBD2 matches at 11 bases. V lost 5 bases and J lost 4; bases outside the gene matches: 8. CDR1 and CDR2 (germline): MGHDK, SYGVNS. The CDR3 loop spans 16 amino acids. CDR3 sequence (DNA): TGTGCCAGCAGTCCCCATAGCGGGGGGGCCTCAGATACGCAGTATTTT. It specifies CASSPHSGGASDTQYF.

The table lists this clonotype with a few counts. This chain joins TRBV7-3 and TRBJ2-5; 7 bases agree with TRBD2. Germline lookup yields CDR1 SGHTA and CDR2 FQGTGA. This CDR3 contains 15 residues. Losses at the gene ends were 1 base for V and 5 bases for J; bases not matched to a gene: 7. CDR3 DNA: TGTGCCAGCAGCTTAAGTGCGGGAGCTGGCGAGACCCAGTACTTC. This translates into CASSLSAGAGETQYF.

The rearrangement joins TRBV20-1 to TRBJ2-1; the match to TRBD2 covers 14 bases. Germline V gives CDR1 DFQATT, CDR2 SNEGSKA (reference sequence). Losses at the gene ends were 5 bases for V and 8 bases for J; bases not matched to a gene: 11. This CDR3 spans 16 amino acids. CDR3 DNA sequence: TGCAGTGCTCCCTCTCAGACTAGCGGGAGGGGGGATGAGCAGTTCTTC. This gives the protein CSAPSQTSGRGDEQFF.

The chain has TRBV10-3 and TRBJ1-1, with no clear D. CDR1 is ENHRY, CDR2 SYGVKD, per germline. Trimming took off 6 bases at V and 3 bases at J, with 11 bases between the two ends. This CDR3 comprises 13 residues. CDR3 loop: CAIRAWAYTEAFF. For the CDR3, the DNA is TGTGCCATCAGGGCCTGGGCCTACACTGAAGCTTTCTTT.

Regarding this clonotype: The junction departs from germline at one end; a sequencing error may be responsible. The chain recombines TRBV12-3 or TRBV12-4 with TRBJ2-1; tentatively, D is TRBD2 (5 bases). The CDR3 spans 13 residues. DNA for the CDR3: TGTGCCAGCAGTCTACAAGGGCCTGGCGAGGGTGTCTTC. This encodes CASSLQGPGEGVF.

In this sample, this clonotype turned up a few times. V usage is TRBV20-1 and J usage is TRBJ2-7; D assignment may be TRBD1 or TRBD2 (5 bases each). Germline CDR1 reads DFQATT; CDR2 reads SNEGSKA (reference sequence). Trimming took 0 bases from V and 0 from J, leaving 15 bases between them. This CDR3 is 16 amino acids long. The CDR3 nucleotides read TGCAGTGCTAGAGACTCTTGGGACGGTAGCTCCTACGAGCAGTACTTC. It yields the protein CSARDSWDGSSYEQYF.

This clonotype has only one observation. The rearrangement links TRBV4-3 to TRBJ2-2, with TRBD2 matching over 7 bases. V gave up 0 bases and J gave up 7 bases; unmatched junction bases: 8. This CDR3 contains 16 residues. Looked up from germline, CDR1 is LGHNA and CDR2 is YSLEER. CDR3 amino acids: CASSQDWGLPGGELFF. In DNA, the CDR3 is TGCGCCAGCAGCCAAGATTGGGGACTACCTGGCGGGGAGCTGTTTTTT.

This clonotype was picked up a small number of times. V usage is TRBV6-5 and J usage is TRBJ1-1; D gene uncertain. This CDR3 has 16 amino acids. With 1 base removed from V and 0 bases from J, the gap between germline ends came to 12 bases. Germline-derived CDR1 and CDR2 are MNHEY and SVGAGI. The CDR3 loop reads CASSYFSSAMNTEAFF. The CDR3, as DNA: TGTGCCAGCAGTTACTTTTCTTCGGCCATGAACACTGAAGCTTTCTTT.

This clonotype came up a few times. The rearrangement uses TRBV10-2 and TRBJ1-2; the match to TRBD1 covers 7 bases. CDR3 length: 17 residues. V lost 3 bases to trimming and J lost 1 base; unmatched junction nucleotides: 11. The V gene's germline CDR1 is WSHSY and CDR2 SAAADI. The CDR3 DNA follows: TGCGCCAGCAGTGATCCAATCCGGGACAGAGTTAACTATGGCTACACCTTC. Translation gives CASSDPIRDRVNYGYTF.

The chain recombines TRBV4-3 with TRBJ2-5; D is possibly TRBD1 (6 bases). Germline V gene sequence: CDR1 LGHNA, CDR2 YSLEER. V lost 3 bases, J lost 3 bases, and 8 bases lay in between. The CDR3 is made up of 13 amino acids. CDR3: CASSQDRKETQYF. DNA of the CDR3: TGCGCCAGCAGCCAGGACAGAAAAGAGACCCAGTACTTC.

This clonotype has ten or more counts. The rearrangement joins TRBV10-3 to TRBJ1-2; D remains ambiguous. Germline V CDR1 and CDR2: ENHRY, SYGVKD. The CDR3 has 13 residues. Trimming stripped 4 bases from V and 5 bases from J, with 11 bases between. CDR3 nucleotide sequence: TGTGCCATCAGTGTAGATACCCGTTATGGCTACACCTTC. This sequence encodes CAISVDTRYGYTF.

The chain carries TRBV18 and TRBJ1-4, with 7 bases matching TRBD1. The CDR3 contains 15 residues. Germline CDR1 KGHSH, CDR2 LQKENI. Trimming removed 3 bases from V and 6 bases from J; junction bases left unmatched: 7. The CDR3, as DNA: TGTGCCAGCTCACCTTCCGGGACAGCGCATGAAAAACTGTTTTTT. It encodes CASSPSGTAHEKLFF.

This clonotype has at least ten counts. The DNA of the CDR3 is TGTGCCAGCAGCTTGTCAGGGAGGAATCAGCCCCAGCATTTT. Translating it yields CASSLSGRNQPQHF. The V gene is TRBV5-6, the J gene TRBJ1-5; D is possibly TRBD1 (5 bases). CDR3 size: 14 residues. CDR1 and CDR2 (germline): SGHDT, YYEEEE. Trimming shortened V by 1 base and J by 4 bases, and 9 bases separated the two germline ends. Full variable domain (outside the CDR3, taken from reference TRBV5-6 and TRBJ1-5): DAGVTQSPTHLIKTRGQQVTLRCSPKSGHDTVSWYQQALGQGPQFIFQYYEEEERQRGNFPDRFSGHQFPNYSSELNVNALLLGDSALYLCASSLSGRNQPQHFGDGTRLSIL.

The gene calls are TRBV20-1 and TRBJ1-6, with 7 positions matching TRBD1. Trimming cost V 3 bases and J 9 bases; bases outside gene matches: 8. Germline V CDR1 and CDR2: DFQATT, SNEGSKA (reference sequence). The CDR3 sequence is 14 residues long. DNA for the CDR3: TGCAGTGCTAGGGGGACAGAGTTTAGTTCACCCCTCCACTTT. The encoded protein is CSARGTEFSSPLHF.